One and the same sample provided the 19 T cell receptor beta chains below, sequenced in a study of blood T cell repertoires in COVID-19. The protocol was immunoSEQ multiplex PCR, while the TCRdb copy is restricted to in-frame clones and leaves out a portion. The table includes 68,000 or so clones, around 90% detected once. Sequencing used peripheral blood. The receptors come from a man in his forties or fifties with COVID-19, enrolled during active disease.

The chain couples TRBV3-1 (or the pseudogene TRBV3-2) to TRBJ2-1; 7 nucleotides align to TRBD1. The CDR3 totals 17 residues. The V gene's germline CDR1 is LGHDT and CDR2 YNNKEL (reference sequence). V was clipped by 0 bases and J by 3 bases; unmatched bases: 8. The CDR3 protein is CASSQEGEGASYNEQFF. In DNA form, the CDR3 reads TGTGCCAGCAGCCAAGAAGGCGAGGGGGCCAGCTACAATGAGCAGTTCTTC.

This clone has just one count. V and J are TRBV6-5 and TRBJ2-5; 10 bases are a match to TRBD2. The germline V gene has CDR1 MNHEY and CDR2 SVGAGI. CDR3 length: 15 residues. Trimming cost V 2 bases and J 1 base; bases outside gene matches: 1. The CDR3 bases are TGTGCCAGCAGTTACACTAGCGGGGTCCAAGAGACCCAGTACTTC. Its translation is CASSYTSGVQETQYF.

The chain carries TRBV5-1 and TRBJ1-3; 8 positions match TRBD1. CDR1 is SGHRS and CDR2 is YFSETQ in the germline V gene. Unmatched junction bases numbered 8, after V lost 6 bases and J lost 0 bases. The CDR3 loop spans 16 amino acids. The CDR3 loop reads CASTRTGSNSGNTIYF. The CDR3 region has the DNA TGCGCCAGCACCCGGACAGGGAGTAACTCTGGAAACACCATATATTTT.

V gene TRBV6-4 combines with J gene TRBJ2-1; TRBD2 matches 15 bases. Looked up from germline, CDR1 is MRHNA and CDR2 is SNTAGT. CDR3 size: 16 residues. The ends lost 3 bases at V and 7 bases at J; junction bases unmatched: 4. The CDR3: CASSDYGTSGGNEQFF. The CDR3 DNA follows: TGTGCCAGCAGTGATTATGGGACTAGCGGGGGGAATGAGCAGTTCTTC.

This clone was seen a handful of times. The J gene is TRBJ1-2, the V gene TRBV28; D might be TRBD1 (5 bases). This CDR3 contains 15 residues. CDR1 and CDR2 (germline): MDHEN, SYDVKM. V lost 8 bases to trimming and J lost 1 base, with 17 bases between them. The CDR3 DNA reads as TGTGCCAGCGTAGAGTCCCCTCAGGGTAACTATGGCTACACCTTC. Its translation is CASVESPQGNYGYTF.

The CDR3 DNA reads TGTGCCAGCAGCCCCGAGACCTATAATTCACCCCTCCACTTT. This encodes CASSPETYNSPLHF. V and J are TRBV3-1 (or the pseudogene TRBV3-2) and TRBJ1-6; D is undetermined. The germline gives CDR1 LGHDT, CDR2 YNNKEL (reference sequence). There are 14 residues in the CDR3. The V end lost 4 bases, the J end lost 2 bases, and 6 bases lay between the germline ends.

The J gene is TRBJ2-5, the V gene TRBV30; 13 bases are a match to TRBD2. V lost 1 base to trimming and J lost 5 bases; unmatched junction nucleotides: 7. The CDR3 has 16 residues. Per the germline V gene, CDR1 is GTSNPN and CDR2 is SVGIG (reference sequence). CDR3: CAWSGTSGGGWETQYF. The CDR3 DNA follows: TGTGCCTGGAGTGGGACTAGCGGGGGAGGTTGGGAGACCCAGTACTTC.

The CDR3 loop is CASSAGQTGELFF. The DNA for the CDR3 is TGTGCCAGCAGCGCGGGACAGACCGGGGAGCTGTTTTTT. The chain links TRBV6-5 to TRBJ2-2, with D tentatively TRBD1 (7 bases). V shed 6 bases and J shed 5 bases, with 10 bases lying between them. Per the germline V gene, CDR1 is MNHEY and CDR2 is SVGAGI. CDR3 length equals 13 residues.

This clone was picked up one time. This rearrangement joins TRBV30 to TRBJ1-3, with D uncertain. Trimming took 0 bases from V and 0 from J, leaving 12 bases between them. The germline gives CDR1 GTSNPN, CDR2 SVGIG (reference sequence). This CDR3 comprises 16 residues. The DNA of the CDR3 is TGTGCCTGGAGTGTGGTGGGCTTCGGCTCTGGAAACACCATATATTTT. Protein sequence: CAWSVVGFGSGNTIYF.

This clone has a single count. The gene calls are TRBV12-1 and TRBJ2-7; TRBD1 is taken as the D call from the table, unchecked against the DNA. TRBV12-1 is flagged as a pseudogene. The CDR3 is 15 amino acids. CDR3 region: CASSFVSTTPYEQYF. The CDR3 nucleotides read TGTGCCAGCAGCTTCGTTTCGACAACTCCCTACGAGCAGTACTTC.

This chain connects TRBV6-1 to TRBJ2-3, with 10 bases identical to TRBD2. Per the germline V gene, CDR1 is MNHNS and CDR2 is SASEGT. J was trimmed by 3 bases and V by 2 bases; bases with no gene match: 2. The length of the CDR3 is 15 residues. CDR3: CASSEPSGGTDTQYF. The DNA of the CDR3 is TGTGCCAGCAGTGAACCTAGCGGGGGTACAGATACGCAGTATTTT.

In this sample, this clone turned up once. DNA for the CDR3: TGTGCCAGTAGTGGTGGCTCCGGGAATGAGCAGTTCTTC. The encoded protein is CASSGGSGNEQFF. This chain links TRBV19 with TRBJ2-1; D is uncertain. Trimming took 5 bases from V and 7 from J, leaving 12 bases between them. This CDR3 comprises 13 residues. Germline V gives CDR1 LNHDA, CDR2 SQIVND (reference sequence).

The chain employs TRBV7-9 and TRBJ2-1; 8 nucleotides agree with TRBD2. The length of the CDR3 is 16 residues. V lost 5 bases and J lost 4; bases outside the gene matches: 10. CDR1 and CDR2 from the germline V gene are SEHNR and FQNEAQ (reference sequence). CDR3 bases: TGTGCCAGCAGCCCCACTTTAGCGGGGAAATACAATGAGCAGTTCTTC. It is translated as CASSPTLAGKYNEQFF.

This chain uses TRBV6-6 with TRBJ1-1, with 8 nucleotides matching TRBD1. J gave up 7 bases and V 6 bases, and 10 bases lay outside the gene matches. Germline loops: CDR1 MNHNY, CDR2 SVGAGI (reference sequence). CDR3 length: 14 residues. This chain's CDR3 is CASSQDRVKNEAFF. DNA of the CDR3: TGTGCCAGCAGCCAGGACAGGGTAAAAAATGAAGCTTTCTTT.

The chain has TRBV11-3 and TRBJ1-3; no reliable D call. Deletions cut 3 bases from V and 0 bases from J, with 18 bases between. Looked up from germline, CDR1 is SGHNT and CDR2 is YENEEA. The CDR3 is 18 amino acids. The CDR3 is CASSFGSQAKSSGNTIYF. The CDR3 nucleotides are TGTGCCAGCAGCTTTGGGTCACAAGCGAAGAGCTCTGGAAACACCATATATTTT.

The chain uses TRBV19 and TRBJ2-3; TRBD2 matches at 12 bases. Trimming cost V 7 bases and J 3 bases; bases outside gene matches: 5. This CDR3 is 15 amino acids long. Germline V gene sequence: CDR1 LNHDA, CDR2 SQIVND (reference sequence). The CDR3 DNA reads as TGTGCCAGTACTCCTAGCGGGGGGGCAACAGATACGCAGTATTTT. Protein product: CASTPSGGATDTQYF.

The rearrangement joins TRBV24-1 to TRBJ2-1, with 10 bases identical to TRBD1. V trimming: 8 bases; J trimming: 8 bases; junction bases outside the gene matches: 5. The CDR3 is 13 amino acids. CDR1 is KGHDR and CDR2 is SFDVKD in the germline V gene. CDR3 sequence: CATKGQGYDEQFF. In nucleotides, the CDR3 is TGTGCCACCAAGGGACAGGGGTACGATGAGCAGTTCTTC.

The rearrangement links TRBV2 to TRBJ1-6; no clear D. Germline V CDR1 and CDR2: SNHLY, FYNNEI. Trimming stripped 6 bases from V and 8 bases from J, with 17 bases between. This CDR3 has 15 residues. CDR3 sequence (DNA): TGTGCCAGCAGACCGCAGGAACACAGAGATTCACCCCTCCACTTT. Its translation is CASRPQEHRDSPLHF.

V usage is TRBV27 and J usage is TRBJ1-5; a possible D gene is TRBD1 (6 bases). V shed 6 bases and J shed 5 bases, with 14 bases lying between them. Per the germline V gene, CDR1 is MNHEY and CDR2 is SMNVEV (reference sequence). The CDR3 spans 14 residues. The CDR3 reads CASRGGQFDQPQHF. The CDR3 DNA follows: TGTGCCAGCAGGGGGGGGCAGTTTGATCAGCCCCAGCATTTT.